This T cell receptor beta chain was found in a study of control samples from healthy donors and cancer patients. Trimming removed 8 bases from V and 13 bases from J, with 18 bases in between. Germline-derived CDR1 and CDR2 are GTSNPN and SVGIG (reference sequence). There are 11 residues in the CDR3. This table comes from immunoSEQ multiplex PCR, and its TCRdb copy is limited to in-frame clones, with some not included. Of around 130,000 clones in the sample, over 85% were seen once. Sequenced sample: blood. The rearrangement joins TRBV30 to TRBJ2-1; D tentatively fits TRBD1 or TRBD2 (6 bases each). The sequence came from a man aged 25-45 years in good health. The CDR3 DNA is TGTGCCGGTCGGGGGCAGTTGTTCCAGTTCTTC. Translation: CAGRGQLFQFF. The entire variable domain, with the rest obtained from reference TRBV30 and TRBJ2-1, is as follows: SQTIHQWPATLVQPVGSPLSLECTVEGTSNPNLYWYRQAAGRGLQLLFYSVGIGQISSEVPQNLSASRPQDRQFILSSKKLLLSDSGFYLCAGRGQLFQFFGPGTRLTVL.